This record covers a single T cell receptor beta chain. The target antigen is unknown. TCRdb keeps only in-frame clones here, not all; method: immunoSEQ multiplex PCR. The sample contains about 120,000 clones, over 85% of which appear only once. Per the germline V gene, CDR1 is SGHAT and CDR2 is FQNNGV. This CDR3 comprises 16 residues. The ends were cut back, 3 bases at V and 4 bases at J, with 18 bases in the middle. The entry originates in a study of cytomegalovirus exposure and HLA in healthy donors. Findings of the study overall: In vitro experiments confirmed that three CMV-associated chains were specific for CMV antigens. Cytomegalovirus status, reportedly, was diagnosed with high specificity and sensitivity by the classifier.

What was sequenced was PBMCs. The clonotype was recovered from a woman aged 18-35 years in good health and CMV-seronegative. The chain couples TRBV11-2 to TRBJ1-1; D perhaps matches TRBD1 (5 bases). CDR3 in DNA: TGTGCCAGCAGCTTTAGGCCGCCCTCAGGGATCACTGAAGCTTTCTTT. Protein: CASSFRPPSGITEAFF. Drawing the rest from reference TRBV11-2 and TRBJ1-1, the complete variable domain is EAGVAQSPRYKIIEKRQSVAFWCNPISGHATLYWYQQILGQGPKLLIQFQNNGVVDDSQLPKDRFSAERLKGVDSTLKIQPAKLEDSAVYLCASSFRPPSGITEAFFGQGTRLTVV.